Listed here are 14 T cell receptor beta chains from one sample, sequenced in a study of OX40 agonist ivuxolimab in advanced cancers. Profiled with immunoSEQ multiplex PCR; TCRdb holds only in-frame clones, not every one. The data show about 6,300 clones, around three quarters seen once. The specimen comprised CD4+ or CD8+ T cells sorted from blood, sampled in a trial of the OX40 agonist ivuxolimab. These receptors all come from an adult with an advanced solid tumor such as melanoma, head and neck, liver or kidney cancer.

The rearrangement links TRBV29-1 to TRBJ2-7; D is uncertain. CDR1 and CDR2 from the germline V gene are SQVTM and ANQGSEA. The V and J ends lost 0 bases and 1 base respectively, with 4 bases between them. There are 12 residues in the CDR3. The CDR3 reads CSVEEGSYEQYF. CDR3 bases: TGCAGCGTTGAAGAAGGTTCCTACGAGCAGTACTTC.

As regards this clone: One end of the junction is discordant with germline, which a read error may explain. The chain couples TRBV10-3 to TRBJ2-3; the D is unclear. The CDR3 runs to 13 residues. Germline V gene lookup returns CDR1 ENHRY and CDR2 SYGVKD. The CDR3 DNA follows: TGTGCCAGCAGTTACTCGGACGGAGATACGCAGTATTTT. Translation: CASSYSDGDTQYF.

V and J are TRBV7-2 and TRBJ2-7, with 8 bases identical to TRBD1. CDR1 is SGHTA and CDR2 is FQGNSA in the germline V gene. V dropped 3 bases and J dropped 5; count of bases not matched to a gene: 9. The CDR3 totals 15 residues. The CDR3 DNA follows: TGTGCCAGCAGCTTCCGGACAGGGCGTATGGACGAGCAGTACTTC. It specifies CASSFRTGRMDEQYF.

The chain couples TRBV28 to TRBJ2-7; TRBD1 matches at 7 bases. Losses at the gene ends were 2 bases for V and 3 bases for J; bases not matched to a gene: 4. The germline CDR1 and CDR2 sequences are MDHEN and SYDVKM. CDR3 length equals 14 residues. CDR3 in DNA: TGTGCCAGCAGTTTAAGGGGGCATTACTACGAGCAGTACTTC. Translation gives CASSLRGHYYEQYF. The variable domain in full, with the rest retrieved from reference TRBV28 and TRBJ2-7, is DVKVTQSSRYLVKRTGEKVFLECVQDMDHENMFWYRQDPGLGLRLIYFSYDVKMKEKGDIPEGYSVSREKKERFSLILESASTNQTSMYLCASSLRGHYYEQYFGPGTRLTVT.

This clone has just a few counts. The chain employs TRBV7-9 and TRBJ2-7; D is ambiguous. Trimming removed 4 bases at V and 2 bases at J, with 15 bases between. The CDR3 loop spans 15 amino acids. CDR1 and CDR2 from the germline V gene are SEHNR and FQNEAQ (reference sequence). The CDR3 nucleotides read TGTGCCAGCAGCTCCCCCTGGCGCGGAACCTACGAGCAGTACTTC. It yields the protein CASSSPWRGTYEQYF.

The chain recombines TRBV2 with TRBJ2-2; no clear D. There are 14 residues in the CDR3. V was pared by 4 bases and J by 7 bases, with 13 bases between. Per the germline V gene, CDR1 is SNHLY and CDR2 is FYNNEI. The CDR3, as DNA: TGTGCCAGCAGTGTGGGGTGGCCAGTCGGGGAGCTGTTTTTT. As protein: CASSVGWPVGELFF.

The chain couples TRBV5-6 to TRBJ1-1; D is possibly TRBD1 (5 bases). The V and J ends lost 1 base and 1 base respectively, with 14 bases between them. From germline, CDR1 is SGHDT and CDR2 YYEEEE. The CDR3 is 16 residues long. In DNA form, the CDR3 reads TGTGCCAGCAGCTTGAGAGTGCGGGGCACGAACACTGAAGCTTTCTTT. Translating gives CASSLRVRGTNTEAFF.

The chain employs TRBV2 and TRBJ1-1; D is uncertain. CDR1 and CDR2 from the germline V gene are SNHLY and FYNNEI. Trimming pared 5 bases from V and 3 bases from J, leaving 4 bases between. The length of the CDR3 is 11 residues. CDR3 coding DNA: TGTGCCAGCAGTAGCTACACTGAAGCTTTCTTT. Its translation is CASSSYTEAFF.

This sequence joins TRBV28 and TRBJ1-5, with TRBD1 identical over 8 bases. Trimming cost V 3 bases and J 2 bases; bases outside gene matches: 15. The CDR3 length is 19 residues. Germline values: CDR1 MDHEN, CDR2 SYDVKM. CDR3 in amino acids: CASSFEDRVIPLGNQPQHF. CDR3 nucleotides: TGTGCCAGCAGTTTTGAGGACAGGGTGATTCCTCTTGGCAATCAGCCCCAGCATTTT.

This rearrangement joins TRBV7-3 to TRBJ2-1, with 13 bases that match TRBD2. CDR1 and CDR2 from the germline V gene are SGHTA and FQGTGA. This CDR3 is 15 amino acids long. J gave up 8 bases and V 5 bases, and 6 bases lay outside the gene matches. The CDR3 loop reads CASSPLGLAGDEQFF. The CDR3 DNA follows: TGTGCCAGCAGCCCTCTCGGACTAGCGGGGGATGAGCAGTTCTTC.

CDR3 amino acids: CASSVGGTGKETQYF. In DNA, the CDR3 is TGTGCCAGCAGCGTGGGGGGGACAGGGAAAGAGACCCAGTACTTC. This chain links TRBV9 with TRBJ2-5, with 9 positions matching TRBD1. Germline loops: CDR1 SGDLS, CDR2 YYNGEE. V was pared by 2 bases and J by 3 bases, with 5 bases of the junction left unmatched. The CDR3 contains 15 residues.

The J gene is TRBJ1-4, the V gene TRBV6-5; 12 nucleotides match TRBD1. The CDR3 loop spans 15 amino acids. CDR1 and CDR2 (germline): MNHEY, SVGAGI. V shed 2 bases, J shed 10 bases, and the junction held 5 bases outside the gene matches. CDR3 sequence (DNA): TGTGCCAGCAGTTACGTTGGGACAGGGGGCAGAAAACTGTTTTTT. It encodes CASSYVGTGGRKLFF.

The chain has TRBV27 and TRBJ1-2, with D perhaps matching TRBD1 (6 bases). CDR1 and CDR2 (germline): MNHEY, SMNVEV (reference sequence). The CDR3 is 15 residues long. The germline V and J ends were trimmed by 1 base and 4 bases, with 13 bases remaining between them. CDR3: CASSLFGGRSYGYTF. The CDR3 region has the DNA TGTGCCAGCAGTTTATTTGGGGGGCGCAGCTATGGCTACACCTTC.

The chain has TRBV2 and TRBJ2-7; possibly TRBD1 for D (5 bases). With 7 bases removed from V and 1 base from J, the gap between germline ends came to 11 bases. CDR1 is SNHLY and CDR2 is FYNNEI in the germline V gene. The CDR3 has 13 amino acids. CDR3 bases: TGTGCCAGCAATGAGGACAATTCCTACGAGCAGTACTTC. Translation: CASNEDNSYEQYF.